The clone carrying this TCR beta chain qualifies as large. Its specificity is unknown. Trimming took 7 bases from V and 0 from J, leaving 12 bases between them. CDR3 length: 14 residues. Germline V lookup: CDR1 MNHEY, CDR2 SMNVEV (reference sequence). The data are from a study of identifying expanded T cells in peripheral blood. Overall study results and limits: Over about two and four weeks, about 15 and 19 clones changed, versus around 1.2 between replicates. Across healthy donors, higher total template counts meant significantly greater roughly two-week count variance.

Sequenced by immunoSEQ multiplex PCR; TCRdb stores in-frame clones only, minus some. The profile shows about 85,000 clones, about 88% of them singletons. The clonotype originates from a person aged 18 to 75 in good health. The sample was blood. The rearrangement joins TRBV27 to TRBJ1-2; no clear D gene. Written as DNA, the CDR3 is TGTGCCAGCACCCGCGTACCTTCTAACTATGGCTACACCTTC. As protein: CASTRVPSNYGYTF.